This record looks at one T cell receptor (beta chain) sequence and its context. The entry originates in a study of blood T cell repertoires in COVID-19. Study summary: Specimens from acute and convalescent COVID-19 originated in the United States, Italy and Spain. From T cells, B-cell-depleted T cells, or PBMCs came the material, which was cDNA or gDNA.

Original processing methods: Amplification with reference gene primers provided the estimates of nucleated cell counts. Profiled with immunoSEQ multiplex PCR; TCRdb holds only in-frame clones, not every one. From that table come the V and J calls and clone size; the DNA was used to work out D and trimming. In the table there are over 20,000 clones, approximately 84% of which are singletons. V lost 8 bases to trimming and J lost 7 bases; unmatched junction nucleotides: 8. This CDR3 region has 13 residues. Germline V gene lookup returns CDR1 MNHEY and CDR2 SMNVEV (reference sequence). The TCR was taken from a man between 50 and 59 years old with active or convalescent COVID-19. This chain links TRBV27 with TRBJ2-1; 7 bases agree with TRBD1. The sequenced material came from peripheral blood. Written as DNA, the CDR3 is TGTGCCAGCCAGACAGGGAATTTGAATGAGCAGTTCTTC. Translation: CASQTGNLNEQFF.